The 12 T cell receptor beta chains presented below share a single source sample, sequenced in a study of cytomegalovirus exposure and HLA in healthy donors. It was with 60 Vbeta and 13 Jbeta primers that the PCR ran. Produced via immunoSEQ multiplex PCR; TCRdb's table is partial and in-frame only. The table shows about 96,000 clones, with approximately 64% occurring only once. Sequences were obtained from PBMCs. All receptors derive from a man in his 60s in good health and CMV-seronegative.

V gene TRBV7-9 combines with J gene TRBJ2-7, with 10 bases fitting TRBD1. In germline, CDR1 is SEHNR, CDR2 FQNEAQ (reference sequence). The ends lost 4 bases at V and 2 bases at J; junction bases unmatched: 5. The CDR3 covers 15 residues. The CDR3 coding sequence is TGTGCCAGCAGCTATGGGACAGGGGTAACCTACGAGCAGTACTTC. Protein product: CASSYGTGVTYEQYF.

The chain is built from TRBV6-5 and TRBJ2-7, with 9 bases lining up with TRBD2. The germline CDR1 and CDR2 sequences are MNHEY and SVGAGI. There are 16 residues in the CDR3. V lost 0 bases and J lost 5; bases outside the gene matches: 8. CDR3 loop: CASSYSETSGINEQYF. CDR3 coding DNA: TGTGCCAGCAGTTACTCAGAGACTAGCGGAATCAACGAGCAGTACTTC.

The chain uses TRBV19 and TRBJ1-5; D is ambiguous. Trimming shortened V by 7 bases and J by 2 bases, and 9 bases separated the two germline ends. The CDR3 has 13 residues. CDR1 and CDR2 from the germline V gene are LNHDA and SQIVND (reference sequence). The CDR3 DNA follows: TGTGCCAGTAAATCATTTGGCAATCAGCCCCAGCATTTT. Amino acid sequence: CASKSFGNQPQHF. Combining the CDR3 with reference TRBV19 and TRBJ1-5 gives the whole variable domain DGGITQSPKYLFRKEGQNVTLSCEQNLNHDAMYWYRQDPGQGLRLIYYSQIVNDFQKGDIAEGYSVSREKKESFPLTVTSAQKNPTAFYLCASKSFGNQPQHFGDGTRLSIL.

This clone has more than one count but fewer than ten. This chain uses TRBV9 with TRBJ2-6; D is perhaps TRBD1 (5 bases). The ends were cut back, 0 bases at V and 3 bases at J, with 16 bases in the middle. This CDR3 region has 18 residues. The V gene's germline CDR1 is SGDLS and CDR2 YYNGEE. In DNA, the CDR3 is TGTGCCAGCAGCGTAGTTCCAGGGAAGGTACATGGGGCCAACGTCCTGACTTTC. Protein: CASSVVPGKVHGANVLTF.

This rearrangement joins TRBV19 to TRBJ1-6; D uncertain. The germline CDR1 and CDR2 sequences are LNHDA and SQIVND (reference sequence). There are 15 residues in the CDR3. V was shortened by 1 base and J by 10 bases, with 14 bases between the two germline ends. This CDR3 is CASSIAGGSGSPLHF. The CDR3 nucleotides are TGTGCCAGTAGTATAGCCGGCGGTTCGGGATCACCCCTCCACTTT.

This chain connects TRBV28 to TRBJ2-5; D is possibly TRBD1 (6 bases). This CDR3 spans 13 amino acids. Germline V gene lookup returns CDR1 MDHEN and CDR2 SYDVKM. Trimming removed 3 bases from V and 5 bases from J, with 10 bases in between. The CDR3 nucleotides are TGTGCCAGCAGTTTTGGGGGCCGGGAGACCCAGTACTTC. It codes for CASSFGGRETQYF.

This clone showed up just a few times. V is TRBV5-4 and J is TRBJ1-2; 10 nucleotides line up with TRBD1. Germline trimming cut 4 bases from V and 8 bases from J; bases unmatched to any gene: 11. The CDR3 is 15 amino acids. Germline V lookup: CDR1 SGHNT, CDR2 YYREEE (reference sequence). This CDR3 reads CASSPPGQGILGYTF. Here the CDR3 DNA reads TGTGCCAGCAGCCCTCCGGGACAGGGGATATTAGGCTACACCTTC.

The chain recombines TRBV5-5 with TRBJ1-4, with 7 bases fitting TRBD1. This CDR3 contains 15 residues. CDR1 and CDR2 (germline): SGHKS, YYEKEE (reference sequence). The ends lost 0 bases at V and 7 bases at J; junction bases unmatched: 6. CDR3 amino acids: CASSLEGAGFEKLFF. The CDR3 coding sequence is TGTGCCAGCAGCTTGGAGGGGGCCGGCTTTGAAAAACTGTTTTTT.

The chain has TRBV5-1 and TRBJ1-1; 8 bases fit TRBD1. Looked up from germline, CDR1 is SGHRS and CDR2 is YFSETQ. The CDR3 is made up of 15 amino acids. The V and J ends lost 1 base and 3 bases, in that order; junction bases with no gene match: 5. Written as DNA, the CDR3 is TGCGCCAGCAGCTTGACCCAGGGGGCGGACACTGAAGCTTTCTTT. Amino acids: CASSLTQGADTEAFF.

CDR3 residues: CSARAALEQYF. The CDR3 nucleotides are TGCAGTGCTAGAGCCGCGCTCGAGCAGTACTTC. The chain recombines TRBV20-1 with TRBJ2-7; the D is unclear. The V end was cut by 1 base, the J end by 6 bases, with 7 bases between. This CDR3 spans 11 amino acids. Germline V lookup: CDR1 DFQATT, CDR2 SNEGSKA (reference sequence).

The gene calls are TRBV6-5 and TRBJ2-2; D might be TRBD1 (5 bases). CDR1 and CDR2 from the germline V gene are MNHEY and SVGAGI. This CDR3 has 11 amino acids. V lost 8 bases to trimming and J lost 7 bases, with 8 bases between them. The CDR3 coding sequence is TGTGCCAGCCAGGGCTTCGGGGAGCTGTTTTTT. Its translation: CASQGFGELFF.

This sequence joins TRBV7-6 and TRBJ2-4; maybe TRBD1 (8 bases). The germline CDR1 and CDR2 sequences are SGHVS and FNYEAQ. CDR3 length equals 16 residues. Trimming cost V 2 bases and J 8 bases, with 19 bases left between them. For the CDR3, the DNA is TGTGCCAGCAGCTTAAAGGGAGGGCAGGGGGCTGACATTCAGTACTTC. Its translation is CASSLKGGQGADIQYF.